A selection of T cell receptor beta chains follows, all from one sample in a study of T cell repertoires in cytomegalovirus infection. TCRdb re-called the reads with MiXCR, one entry per CDR3 protein. Of 450,000 to 550,000 distinct CDR3 sequences listed, roughly 46% are singletons. Their antigens are not known. The sequencing used cultured PBMCs, collected from culture after CMV antigen stimulation. The origin of the receptors is a human donor in good health (CMV status not recorded). Some clones in this sample may be carry-over from other donors' samples. The CDR3 runs from the conserved cysteine through the conserved F or W. The D gene is left open where the match is weak. Clone size is given for some rows only: seen once, a few or many times, or a class if the clone is expanded.

V gene	J gene	clone size	D gene	CDR3 protein	CDR3 DNA
TRBV10-3	TRBJ2-7	-	-	CAISALGGSPYEQYF	TGTGCCATCAGTGCGTTAGGGGGATCCCCCTACGAGCAGTACTTC
TRBV12-3/TRBV12-4	TRBJ2-1	once	-	CASRRRADNEQFF	TGTGCCAGCAGAAGAAGGGCTGATAATGAGCAGTTCTTC
TRBV10-3	TRBJ2-1	few	TRBD2	CAISVGGGDNEQFF	TGTGCCATCAGTGTGGGCGGGGGAGACAATGAGCAGTTCTTC
TRBV7-1	TRBJ1-1	-	-	CASSPTGDEAFF	TGTGCCAGCAGCCCGACTGGGGATGAGGCTTTCTTT
TRBV7-6	TRBJ2-6	few	-	CASSLYPGGSGANVLTF	TGTGCCAGCAGCTTATATCCCGGGGGTTCTGGGGCCAACGTCCTGACTTTC
TRBV7-2	TRBJ2-2	-	-	CASSLAIGELFF	TGTGCCAGCAGCTTAGCTATCGGGGAGCTGTTTTTT
TRBV7-6	TRBJ2-7	few	-	CASSKDTTYEQYF	TGTGCCAGCAGCAAAGACACAACCTACGAGCAGTACTTC
TRBV7-4	TRBJ2-7	-	TRBD2	CASRAEGQASGTPYEQYF	TGTGCCAGCAGAGCGGAGGGTCAGGCTAGCGGGACTCCCTACGAGCAGTACTTC
TRBV12-3/TRBV12-4	TRBJ1-1	-	-	CASSSGLIMNTEAFF	TGTGCCAGCAGTTCGGGACTGATTATGAACACTGAAGCTTTCTTT
TRBV7-9	TRBJ2-5	few	-	CASSSSGQETQYF	TGTGCCAGCTCATCCTCGGGACAAGAGACCCAGTACTTC
TRBV6-6	TRBJ1-6	-	TRBD1	CASSLTGAVNYNSPLHF	TGTGCCAGCAGTTTGACAGGGGCCGTCAACTATAATTCACCCCTCCACTTT
TRBV7-4	TRBJ1-4	-	-	CASSLGRRTIF	TGTGCCAGCAGCTTAGGAAGGAGAACCATTTTT
TRBV7-9	TRBJ2-7	few	TRBD1	CASSSDRDRSYEQYF	TGTGCCAGCAGCTCCGACCGGGACAGGTCCTACGAGCAGTACTTC
TRBV6-1	TRBJ1-1	-	-	CASTEGYTEAFF	TGTGCCAGCACTGAGGGGTACACTGAAGCTTTCTTT
TRBV7-2	TRBJ1-2	-	TRBD1	CASSYNVGAQGVTF	TGTGCCAGCAGCTACAATGTCGGAGCACAGGGGGTAACCTTC
TRBV7-2	TRBJ2-7	few	TRBD2	CASSGGGGTEQYF	TGTGCCAGCAGTGGGGGGGGGGGTACCGAGCAGTACTTC
TRBV7-9	TRBJ2-2	few	TRBD1	CASSSKQYRGRRTNTGELFF	TGTGCCAGCAGCTCGAAACAGTACAGGGGGCGACGTACGAACACCGGGGAGCTGTTTTTT
TRBV6-5	TRBJ2-7	-	-	CASSYSFPLDGSSYEQYF	TGTGCCAGCAGTTACTCTTTCCCCCTAGACGGTAGCTCCTACGAGCAGTACTTC
TRBV10-3	TRBJ1-1	few	TRBD1	CAIRDRAELGAFF	TGTGCCATCAGGGACAGGGCGGAATTGGGTGCTTTCTTT
TRBV30	TRBJ2-3	-	-	CAWSARADTQYF	TGTGCCTGGAGTGCCCGCGCAGATACGCAGTATTTT
TRBV4-2	TRBJ2-7	-	-	CASSRDLGVAREQYF	TGTGCCAGCAGCCGAGACCTGGGGGTAGCGAGGGAGCAGTACTTC
TRBV6-8	TRBJ2-2	-	TRBD1	CASSYFDRAGELFF	TGTGCCAGCAGTTACTTTGACAGGGCCGGGGAGCTGTTTTTT
TRBV20-1	TRBJ2-6	many	-	CSARISSGANVLTF	TGCAGTGCTAGAATAAGCTCTGGGGCCAACGTCCTGACTTTC
TRBV7-8	TRBJ2-2	few	TRBD2	CASSLAGLAAGELFF	TGTGCCAGCAGCTTAGCGGGACTAGCGGCCGGGGAGCTGTTTTTT
TRBV7-2	TRBJ2-7	-	TRBD2	CASSAPGTSTNGQYF	TGTGCCAGCAGCGCACCCGGGACTAGCACGAACGGGCAGTACTTC
TRBV10-3	TRBJ2-7	-	-	CATGGVISYEQYF	TGTGCCACCGGGGGTGTAATCTCCTACGAGCAGTACTTC
TRBV18	TRBJ2-1	-	-	CASSPVGANNEQFF	TGTGCCAGCTCACCCGTCGGGGCTAACAATGAGCAGTTCTTC
TRBV4-3	TRBJ2-5	-	-	CASSQDSTSHSETQYF	TGCGCCAGCAGCCAAGACAGCACGAGTCACTCAGAGACCCAGTACTTC
TRBV15	TRBJ1-3	once	-	CATSRDLSNTIYF	TGTGCCACCAGCAGAGATCTTAGCAACACCATATATTTT
TRBV12-3/TRBV12-4	TRBJ2-3	-	-	CASSIQGSGTQYF	TGTGCCAGCAGTATACAGGGCTCGGGGACGCAGTATTTT
TRBV19	TRBJ2-1	few	TRBD2	CASSIASGTVYEQFF	TGTGCCAGTAGTATAGCTAGCGGGACGGTTTATGAGCAGTTCTTC
TRBV12-5	TRBJ1-5	few	-	CASGPGWPQHF	TGTGCTAGTGGCCCGGGGTGGCCCCAGCATTTT
TRBV7-8	TRBJ2-7	many	-	CASSLVDIIVSEQYF	TGTGCCAGCAGCTTAGTCGATATTATTGTCTCCGAGCAGTACTTC
TRBV20-1	TRBJ2-7	-	TRBD2	CSAKPGLAGYEQYF	TGCAGTGCTAAACCGGGACTAGCGGGTTACGAGCAGTACTTC
TRBV6-1	TRBJ1-1	few	TRBD1	CASRAGTGWDTEAFF	TGTGCCAGCAGAGCCGGGACAGGGTGGGACACTGAAGCTTTCTTT
TRBV5-6	TRBJ2-5	-	-	CASTFGRIQETQYF	TGTGCCAGCACCTTCGGACGGATACAAGAGACCCAGTACTTC
TRBV20-1	TRBJ2-3	-	-	CSARGAHTDTQYF	TGCAGTGCTAGAGGTGCCCACACAGATACGCAGTATTTT
TRBV6-5	TRBJ1-1	few	-	CASSRGEVTEAFF	TGTGCCAGCAGTCGAGGCGAAGTAACTGAAGCTTTCTTT
TRBV14	TRBJ2-1	-	TRBD2	CASSYTGGPNNEQFF	TGTGCCAGCAGCTACACGGGGGGGCCGAACAATGAGCAGTTCTTC
TRBV7-2	TRBJ2-3	-	-	CASSFARTDTQYF	TGTGCCAGCAGCTTCGCTAGGACAGATACGCAGTATTTT
TRBV11-3	TRBJ2-1	-	TRBD2	CASSSQTSGRAHEQFF	TGTGCCAGCAGCTCTCAGACTAGCGGGAGGGCGCATGAGCAGTTCTTC
TRBV6-2/TRBV6-3	TRBJ2-5	-	TRBD1	CASSTDRGRETQYF	TGTGCCAGCAGCACCGACAGGGGGCGAGAGACCCAGTACTTC
TRBV7-2	TRBJ1-2	many	-	CASSLSGGLNYGYTF	TGTGCCAGCAGCTTATCCGGGGGTCTCAACTATGGCTACACCTTC
TRBV7-1	TRBJ2-5	once	-	CASSSLGRRQETQYF	TGTGCCAGCAGCTCCCTCGGGCGACGACAAGAGACCCAGTACTTC
TRBV7-2	TRBJ2-1	few	-	CASSSERYNEQFF	TGTGCCAGCAGCTCGGAAAGATACAATGAGCAGTTCTTC
TRBV6-2/TRBV6-3	TRBJ1-1	few	TRBD1	CASSYVPGQRFDTEAFF	TGTGCCAGCAGTTACGTCCCGGGACAGAGGTTTGACACTGAAGCTTTCTTT
TRBV7-6	TRBJ2-1	few	-	CASSFLQGGYNEQFF	TGTGCCAGCAGCTTTCTGCAGGGTGGGTACAATGAGCAGTTCTTC
TRBV7-2	TRBJ2-7	few	-	CASSLRAPYEQYF	TGTGCCAGCAGCTTAAGGGCACCCTACGAGCAGTACTTC
TRBV4-2	TRBJ2-3	-	-	CASSQAEALSTDTQYF	TGTGCCAGCAGCCAAGCGGAGGCCCTGAGCACAGATACGCAGTATTTT
TRBV28	TRBJ2-7	-	TRBD2	CASSLGAGFSYEQYF	TGTGCCAGCAGTTTAGGAGCGGGGTTCTCCTACGAGCAGTACTTC
TRBV7-2	TRBJ2-3	-	TRBD2	CASSLRGGVTDTQYF	TGTGCCAGCAGCTTGCGCGGGGGGGTCACAGATACGCAGTATTTT
TRBV2	TRBJ2-1	-	-	CASSLWGQYNEQFF	TGTGCCAGCAGTTTGTGGGGGCAATACAATGAGCAGTTCTTC
TRBV5-4	TRBJ2-3	-	-	CASSFYRGTDTQYF	TGTGCCAGCAGCTTTTATCGGGGCACAGATACGCAGTATTTT
TRBV27	TRBJ2-3	-	-	CASKGPGTDTQYF	TGTGCCAGCAAGGGGCCGGGCACAGATACGCAGTATTTT